This T cell receptor beta chain was documented in a study of T cells after yellow fever vaccination. About the research overall: The SMART-Seq v4 Ultra Low Input method served to prepare the low-cell-number fractions. Study-wide findings and caveats: Clones that expanded after primary vaccination mostly reappeared after the booster (roughly 97% CD4, 88% CD8). Abundant contaminating clonotypes from the bulk population could appear in FACS-sorted repertoires.

For TCR, cDNA came from 5'RACE template switching, which added a universal primer site and UMIs. MiXCR was run by TCRdb on the 5' RACE reads, yielding one entry per CDR3 protein. The profile shows over 110,000 distinct CDR3 sequences, roughly 8.2% of them singletons. As regards this clonotype: Antigen unknown.

This receptor was obtained from a man under 40 who received the YFV17D yellow fever vaccine. Here the sequenced sample was CD4+ T cells sorted from PBMCs, taken 5 days after the yellow fever booster vaccination.

The CDR3 reads CAWSFGAVNQPQHF. The CDR3 DNA sequence: TGTGCCTGGAGTTTTGGGGCAGTGAATCAGCCCCAGCATTTT. The chain combines TRBV30 with TRBJ1-5; TRBD1 might be the D (5 bases). V was pared by 2 bases and J by 4 bases, with 12 bases between. Germline values: CDR1 GTSNPN, CDR2 SVGIG (reference sequence). The CDR3 is 14 amino acids. Full variable domain (outside the CDR3, taken from reference TRBV30 and TRBJ1-5): SQTIHQWPATLVQPVGSPLSLECTVEGTSNPNLYWYRQAAGRGLQLLFYSVGIGQISSEVPQNLSASRPQDRQFILSSKKLLLSDSGFYLCAWSFGAVNQPQHFGDGTRLSIL.